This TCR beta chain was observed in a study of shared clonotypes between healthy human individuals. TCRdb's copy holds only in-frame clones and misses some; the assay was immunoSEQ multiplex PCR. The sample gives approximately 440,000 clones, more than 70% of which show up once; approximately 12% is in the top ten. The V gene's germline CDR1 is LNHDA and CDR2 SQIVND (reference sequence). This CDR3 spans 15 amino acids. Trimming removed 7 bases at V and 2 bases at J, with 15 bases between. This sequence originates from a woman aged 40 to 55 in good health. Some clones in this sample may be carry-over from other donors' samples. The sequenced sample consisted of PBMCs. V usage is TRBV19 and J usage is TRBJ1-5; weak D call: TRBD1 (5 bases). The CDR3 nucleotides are TGTGCCAGTACCATGGGGCAAAGGGGCAATCAGCCCCAGCATTTT. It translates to CASTMGQRGNQPQHF.